Listed below are T cell receptor beta chains from one sample, sequenced in a study of CD4 T cells in relation to SARS-CoV-2 and coronaviruses. Generated by immunoSEQ multiplex PCR, the TCRdb table keeps only in-frame clones and is missing some. The sample yields about 18,000 clones, approximately 77% seen once. The antigens for these receptors are not known. The material sequenced was CD4+ T cells from PBMCs, cultured in vitro. These receptors all come from a human donor in good health. CDR3s include the opening cysteine and the closing phenylalanine or tryptophan. Fields, in order: V gene, CDR3 protein.

>TRBV12-3/TRBV12-4
CASSFLSRDGYTF
>TRBV30
CAFNGLAKNIQYF
>TRBV5-8
CASSLGRGRPNQPQHF
>TRBV5-5
CASSAAPTGTPGELFF
>TRBV10-1
CASSESSGAGTDTQYF
>TRBV3-1/TRBV3-2
CASSQVGSYNSPLHF
>TRBV28
CASRLPPGEQYF
>TRBV18
CASSPGTDHGYTF
>TRBV28
CASSLRTSWDLSYEQYF
>TRBV6-1
CASSERQNNYGYTF
>TRBV7-3
CASRAGGSDEQFF
>TRBV4-1
CASSQDGGDRAYTDTQYF
>TRBV30
CAWSDPGQGDTGELFF
>TRBV20-1
CSARAFEKLFF
>TRBV3-1/TRBV3-2
CASSQTGGYEQYF
>TRBV5-4
CASSSGPDDTQYF
>TRBV28
CASSAPWVNTEAFF
>TRBV2
CASSDFSYSNQPQHF
>TRBV6-1
CASSESSVYGYTF
>TRBV2
CASRGVAYEQYF
>TRBV30
CAWRRSGRVDTQYF
>TRBV5-6
CASSLGEGLTAQYF
>TRBV18
CASSPVSLVSGNTIYF
>TRBV9
CASSVAPVYEQYF
>TRBV28
CASSGRGVSYNEQFF
>TRBV11-2
CASGIRDTQYF
>TRBV25-1
CASSRQGPTEAFF
>TRBV3-1/TRBV3-2
CASSLNIAGGSSYEQYF
>TRBV19
CATSPLAGDYNEQFF
>TRBV2
CATSYPGPDREQYF
>TRBV20-1
CSASKSGARQKTNEKLFF
>TRBV7-6
CASSLAGLAGGPPMFF
>TRBV2
CASKSGAGANVLTF
>TRBV7-7
CASSSHRGNTGELFF
>TRBV12-3/TRBV12-4
CATRAAGVYEQYF
>TRBV4-1
CASSLMGQDEKLFF
>TRBV6-5
CASSYSVGVDTDTQYF
>TRBV10-2
CASSAGQGAAQPQHF
>TRBV5-5
CASSFAGNSYEQYF
>TRBV2
CASSVRADTQYF
>TRBV4-1
CASSASGRAGDTQYF
>TRBV7-7
CASSLFDDGNTGELFF
>TRBV27
CASSLSTGTASYEQYF
>TRBV6-2/TRBV6-3
CASSYASQGNQPQHF
>TRBV11-2
CASSLDRARTGGAFF
>TRBV19
CASRPTTGTDTEAFF
>TRBV5-1
CASSPSSSTDTQYF
>TRBV24-1
CATSDFRDTGELFF
>TRBV9
CASSTESGSPLHF
>TRBV6-4
CASSDQGGGPSQDTQYF
>TRBV15
CATSRVGVYNEQFF
>TRBV28
CATSVQRGYQPQHF
>TRBV5-1
CASSLQGMNTEAFF